The 7 T cell receptor beta chains reported below all come from one sample, sequenced in a study of T cell changes during pregnancy in multiple sclerosis. The table came from immunoSEQ multiplex PCR; TCRdb's copy has only in-frame clones and leaves some out. The sample shows about 59,000 clones, about 93% of them seen only once. The starting material was peripheral blood, obtained in the third trimester of pregnancy. The receptors shown here come from a female donor in good health, enrolled as a control in a pregnancy study.

For this clone: Just one base apart from a much larger clone, this may be a read error. This CDR3 is CARSEIFQETQYF. CDR3 coding DNA: TGTGCCCGCAGTGAAATCTTCCAAGAGACCCAGTACTTC. The chain uses TRBV2 and TRBJ2-5; no definite D call. The germline V gene encodes CDR1 SNHLY and CDR2 FYNNEI. The CDR3 contains 13 residues.

V usage is TRBV9 and J usage is TRBJ2-5, with D possibly being TRBD1 (5 bases). The germline CDR1 and CDR2 sequences are SGDLS and YYNGEE. Trimming stripped 3 bases from V and 1 base from J, with 16 bases between. The CDR3 has 16 residues. The CDR3 coding sequence is TGTGCCAGCAGCGAGGGGTTCAGGTCCCCCCAAGAGACCCAGTACTTC. Translation gives CASSEGFRSPQETQYF.

The rearrangement joins TRBV19 to TRBJ2-7; 7 bases map to TRBD1. CDR1 is LNHDA and CDR2 is SQIVND in the germline V gene (reference sequence). V shed 4 bases and J 9 bases; nucleotides not matched to a gene: 6. This CDR3 comprises 12 residues. The CDR3 DNA sequence: TGTGCCAGTAGTACTGGGGACAGACCGCAGTACTTC. Its protein product is CASSTGDRPQYF.

This chain connects TRBV7-3 to TRBJ2-1; tentatively, D is TRBD2 (8 bases). Germline values: CDR1 SGHTA, CDR2 FQGTGA. This CDR3 region has 17 residues. V dropped 4 bases and J dropped 0 bases, with 16 bases sitting between them. The CDR3 bases are TGTGCCAGCAGCTACCGGGGGGGGACAGTCTCCTACAATGAGCAGTTCTTC. Translating it yields CASSYRGGTVSYNEQFF. The variable domain in full, with the rest retrieved from reference TRBV7-3 and TRBJ2-1, is GAGVSQTPSNKVTEKGKYVELRCDPISGHTALYWYRQSLGQGPEFLIYFQGTGAADDSGLPNDRFFAVRPEGSVSTLKIQRTERGDSAVYLCASSYRGGTVSYNEQFFGPGTRLTVL.

The CDR3 nucleotides read TGTGCCAGCAGGGGGGGGACAGGGAACTCTGGAAACACCATATATTTT. Its protein is CASRGGTGNSGNTIYF. This chain joins TRBV2 and TRBJ1-3; 9 bases are shared with TRBD1. Germline V gives CDR1 SNHLY, CDR2 FYNNEI. J lost 0 bases, V lost 6 bases, and 6 bases had no gene match. The CDR3 contains 16 residues.

This rearrangement joins TRBV21-1 to TRBJ1-1; the D call TRBD1 from the table was never checked on the DNA. TRBV21-1 is classified as a pseudogene. CDR3 length: 14 amino acids. The CDR3 loop is CASNPDSTNTEAFF. CDR3 nucleotides: TGTGCCAGCAACCCCGACAGCACGAACACTGAAGCTTTCTTT.

V is TRBV4-2 and J is TRBJ2-7; D unresolved. Germline CDR1 is LGHNA and CDR2 is YNFKEQ. The CDR3 is 15 residues long. The V end lost 1 base, the J end lost 1 base, and 11 bases lay between the germline ends. The CDR3 DNA reads TGTGCCAGCAGCCAAGGAATGAGTACTTCCTACGAGCAGTACTTC. Translation: CASSQGMSTSYEQYF.